This T cell receptor beta chain appears in the sequencing data of a study of cytomegalovirus exposure and HLA in healthy donors. Overall study results and limits: Some V segments, including TRBV6-2 and TRBV6-3, were excluded as indistinguishable. Productive status was seen about 87% or about 30% of the time for most TCR beta V segments in an earlier analysis.

The CDR3 sequence is 13 residues long. Trimming shortened V by 2 bases and J by 5 bases, and 10 bases separated the two germline ends. The germline gives CDR1 SQVTM, CDR2 ANQGSEA. PCR used 60 Vbeta primers and 13 Jbeta primers. Profiled with immunoSEQ multiplex PCR; TCRdb holds only in-frame clones, not every one. The sample carries nearly 300,000 clones, about nine tenths recorded once. About this clone: What it recognizes is unknown.

The clonotype comes from a man between 40 and 49 years old in good health and CMV-seropositive. J is TRBJ2-1 and V is TRBV29-1; no firm D call. The sample consisted of PBMCs. CDR3 region: CSVESWQDNEQFF. In DNA, the CDR3 is TGCAGCGTTGAATCCTGGCAGGACAATGAGCAGTTCTTC.